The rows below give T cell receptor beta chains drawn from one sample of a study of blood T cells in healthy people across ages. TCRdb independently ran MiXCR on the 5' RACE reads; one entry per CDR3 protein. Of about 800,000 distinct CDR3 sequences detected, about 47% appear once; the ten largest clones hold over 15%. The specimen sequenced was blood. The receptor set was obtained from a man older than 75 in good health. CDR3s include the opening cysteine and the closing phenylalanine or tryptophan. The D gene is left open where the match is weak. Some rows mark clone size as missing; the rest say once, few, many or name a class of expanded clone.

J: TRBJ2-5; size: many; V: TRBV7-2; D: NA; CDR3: CASSLARGGGETQYF; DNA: TGTGCCAGCAGCTTAGCGAGGGGGGGCGGTGAGACCCAGTACTTC
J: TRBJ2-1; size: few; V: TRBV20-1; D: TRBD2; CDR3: CSARSRTSGRKDEQFF; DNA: TGCAGTGCTAGATCCCGGACTAGCGGGAGAAAGGATGAGCAGTTCTTC
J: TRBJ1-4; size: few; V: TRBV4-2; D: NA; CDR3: CASSQEVGQPNEKLFF; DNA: TGTGCCAGCAGCCAAGAAGTCGGACAGCCGAATGAAAAACTGTTTTTT
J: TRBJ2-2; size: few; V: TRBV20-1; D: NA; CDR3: CSAHNSGRGTGELFF; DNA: TGCAGTGCCCATAATAGCGGACGAGGAACCGGGGAGCTGTTTTTT
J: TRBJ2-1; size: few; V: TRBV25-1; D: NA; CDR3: CASSDDRTGNNEQFF; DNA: TGTGCCAGCAGTGACGACCGTACAGGGAACAATGAGCAGTTCTTC
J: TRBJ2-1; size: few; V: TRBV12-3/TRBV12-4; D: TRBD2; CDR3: CASSFGGLAGTNNEQFF; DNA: TGTGCCAGCAGTTTTGGCGGGCTAGCGGGAACCAACAATGAGCAGTTCTTC
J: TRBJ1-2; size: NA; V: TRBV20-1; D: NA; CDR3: CSASRQANYGYTF; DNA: TGCAGTGCTAGCCGGCAGGCTAACTATGGCTACACCTTC
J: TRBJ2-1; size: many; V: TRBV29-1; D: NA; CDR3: CSVDTSFNEQFF; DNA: TGCAGCGTTGATACTAGTTTCAATGAGCAGTTCTTC
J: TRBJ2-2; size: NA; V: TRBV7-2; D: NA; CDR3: CASSLGEPLTGELFF; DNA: TGTGCCAGCAGCTTAGGGGAGCCCCTCACCGGGGAGCTGTTTTTT
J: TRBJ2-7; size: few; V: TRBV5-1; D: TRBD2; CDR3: CASRTSGSANEQYF; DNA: TGCGCCAGCAGGACTAGCGGGAGTGCCAACGAGCAGTACTTC
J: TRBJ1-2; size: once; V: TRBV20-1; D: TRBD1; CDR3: CIAKGQEEGYTF; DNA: TGCATTGCTAAAGGACAGGAAGAGGGCTACACCTTC
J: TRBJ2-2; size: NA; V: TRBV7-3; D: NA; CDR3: CASSRNTNANTGELFF; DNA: TGTGCTAGCAGCCGAAATACTAACGCGAACACCGGGGAGCTGTTTTTT
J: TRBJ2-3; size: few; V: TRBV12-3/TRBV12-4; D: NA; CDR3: CASSLAGGARDTQYF; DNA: TGTGCCAGCAGTTTAGCGGGAGGAGCCCGGGATACGCAGTATTTT
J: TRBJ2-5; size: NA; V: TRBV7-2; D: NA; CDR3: CASSSPGVRKETQYF; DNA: TGTGCCAGCAGCTCCCCAGGAGTGCGGAAAGAGACCCAGTACTTC
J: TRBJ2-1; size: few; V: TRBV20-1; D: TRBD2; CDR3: CSARDPGLAGPEQFF; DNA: TGCAGTGCTAGAGATCCGGGACTAGCGGGTCCTGAGCAGTTCTTC
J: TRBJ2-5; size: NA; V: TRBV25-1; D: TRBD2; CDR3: CASSALTIAGGLYIRETQYF; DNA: TGTGCCAGCAGCGCGTTAACTATAGCGGGAGGGCTTTATATCAGGGAGACCCAGTACTTC
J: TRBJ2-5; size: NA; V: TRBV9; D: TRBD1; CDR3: CASSPPIGQGYETQYF; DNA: TGTGCCAGCAGCCCTCCAATAGGACAGGGGTACGAGACCCAGTACTTC